This T cell receptor (beta chain) was documented in a study of cytomegalovirus exposure and HLA in healthy donors. Points from the study as a whole: Segments of the TCR beta V type were, in most cases, productive about 90% or about 30% of the time in an earlier analysis. As confirmed in vitro, a few CMV-associated chains were specific for CMV antigens. Sequencing artifact likely explains a cluster of highly shared sequence variants.

Turning to this clone: The antigen remains undetermined.

The primer mix had 60 Vbeta and 13 Jbeta primers. Data came from immunoSEQ multiplex PCR; TCRdb stores just in-frame clones and leaves some out. Reported are some 200,000 clones; the ten largest clones contain 0.79%. These donors, healthy bone marrow donors, were studied. The TCR sequence derives from a woman aged 18-29 years in good health and CMV-seropositive. Source material: PBMCs.

This chain's CDR3 is CASSAGTGGTGELFF. The DNA for the CDR3 is TGTGCCAGCAGCGCCGGGACAGGAGGTACCGGGGAGCTGTTTTTT. V and J are TRBV9 and TRBJ2-2, with 8 nucleotides matching TRBD1. V lost 3 bases to trimming and J lost 5 bases; unmatched junction nucleotides: 6. CDR3 length equals 15 residues. Germline CDR1 and CDR2: SGDLS and YYNGEE.